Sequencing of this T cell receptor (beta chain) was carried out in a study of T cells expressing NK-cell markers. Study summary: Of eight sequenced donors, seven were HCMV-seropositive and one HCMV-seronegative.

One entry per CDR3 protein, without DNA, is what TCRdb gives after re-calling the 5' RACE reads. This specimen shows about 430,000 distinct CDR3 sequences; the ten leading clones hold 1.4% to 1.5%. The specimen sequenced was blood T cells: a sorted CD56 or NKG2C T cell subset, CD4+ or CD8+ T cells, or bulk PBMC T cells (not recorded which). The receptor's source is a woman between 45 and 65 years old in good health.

The CDR3 spells CATSGGAVTEAFF. The chain carries TRBV24-1 and TRBJ1-1; lacking DNA, the TRBD1 call made by TCRdb goes unchecked. Germline CDR1 is KGHDR and CDR2 is SFDVKD. CDR3 length: 13 residues.